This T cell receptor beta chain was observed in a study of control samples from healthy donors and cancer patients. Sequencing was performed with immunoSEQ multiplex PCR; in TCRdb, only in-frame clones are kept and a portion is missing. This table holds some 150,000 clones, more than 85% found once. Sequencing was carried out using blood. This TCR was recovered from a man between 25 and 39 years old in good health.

This CDR3 is CSVEEWSYEIDTQYF. CDR3 sequence (DNA): TGCAGCGTTGAAGAATGGTCATATGAAATAGATACGCAGTATTTT. The gene calls are TRBV29-1 and TRBJ2-3; the D is unclear. The germline V and J ends were trimmed by 0 bases and 5 bases, with 15 bases remaining between them. The germline V gene encodes CDR1 SQVTM and CDR2 ANQGSEA. The CDR3 contains 15 residues.